This TCR beta chain emerged from a study of shared clonotypes between healthy human individuals. Study overall: There were three CD4 naive, three CD4 memory, two CD8 naive and one CD8 memory plates per donor.

Looked up from germline, CDR1 is SEHNR and CDR2 is FQNEAQ (reference sequence). This CDR3 contains 15 residues. V was cut by 1 base and J by 5 bases, with 15 bases left in between. Authors' data handling: Because ImmunoSEQ provided only junction sequences with no quality scores, the filtering differed. The repertoire was sequenced with immunoSEQ multiplex PCR; TCRdb's copy has only in-frame clones and lacks some. For V, J and clone size, that table is used; D and trimming come from the DNA. The sample includes approximately 2.4 million clones, around 95% of them seen just once. This clone occurred once. What it binds is not known. Study-level points and caveats: Larger richness was generally estimated for naive than memory subsets. A limitation of the genetic and exposure-history diversity represented arose from few donors.

The sequencing input was naive CD4+ T cells sorted from blood. The subset denotes: CD45RA+ positively selected. This clonotype was obtained from a man younger than 35 in good health. This sequence joins TRBV7-9 and TRBJ2-7; D may be TRBD1 (5 bases). The CDR3: CASSLGVAGRNEQYF. CDR3 DNA: TGTGCCAGCAGCTTAGGGGTGGCAGGGCGAAACGAGCAGTACTTC.